These 30 T cell receptor beta chains were sequenced from one sample in a study of blood T cell repertoires in COVID-19. Produced via immunoSEQ multiplex PCR; TCRdb's table is partial and in-frame only. The sample holds approximately 500,000 clones, about 88% seen once. Material: peripheral blood. The receptors stem from a woman aged 45-65 years with COVID-19, enrolled during active disease.

The chain carries TRBV13 and TRBJ2-3, with D possibly matching TRBD2 (7 bases). Germline CDR1 and CDR2: PRHDT and FYEKMQ (reference sequence). The V end lost 4 bases, the J end lost 2 bases, and 16 bases lay between the germline ends. The CDR3 runs 16 residues. CDR3 DNA: TGTGCCAGCAGCTCCGTCGCGGGGGCTCACACAGATACGCAGTATTTT. It translates to CASSSVAGAHTDTQYF.

The V and J genes are TRBV7-3 and TRBJ1-6; possible D gene TRBD1, 5 bases. Germline V lookup: CDR1 SGHTA, CDR2 FQGTGA. Trimming left V 0 bases short and J 9 bases short, with 6 bases between. The CDR3 sequence is 13 residues long. CDR3: CASSLTGGSPLHF. The CDR3 nucleotides are TGTGCCAGCAGCTTAACGGGGGGTTCACCCCTCCACTTT.

The genes are TRBV21-1 and TRBJ2-1; TRBD2, the D gene given by the table, was not confirmed from the DNA. TRBV21-1 corresponds to a pseudogene. There are 19 residues in the CDR3. The CDR3 spells CASSPQGLAGGQRQDEQFF. CDR3 nucleotide sequence: TGTGCCAGCAGCCCCCAGGGGCTAGCGGGGGGCCAACGTCAGGATGAGCAGTTCTTC.

The chain has TRBV13 and TRBJ1-3; D call uncertain. This CDR3 spans 13 amino acids. Germline loops: CDR1 PRHDT, CDR2 FYEKMQ (reference sequence). V lost 6 bases and J 0 bases, leaving 6 bases between the germline ends. CDR3 coding DNA: TGTGCCAGCAGGCAGAACTCTGGAAACACCATATATTTT. It is translated as CASRQNSGNTIYF.

This clone showed up just once. This rearrangement joins TRBV4-2 to TRBJ2-7, with a possible D match to TRBD2 (7 bases). The CDR3 loop spans 17 amino acids. Trimming removed 1 base from V and 3 bases from J, with 19 bases in between. Germline CDR1 reads LGHNA; CDR2 reads YNFKEQ. Here the CDR3 reads CASSQVGRGAPHYEQYF. The CDR3 DNA sequence: TGTGCCAGCAGCCAAGTGGGTCGGGGGGCTCCGCACTACGAGCAGTACTTC.

This chain connects TRBV6-2 or TRBV6-3 to TRBJ1-2; D is unclear. In germline, CDR1 is MNHEY, CDR2 SVGEGT. V was clipped by 4 bases and J by 4 bases, with 16 bases between them. The length of the CDR3 is 15 residues. This chain's CDR3 is CASSSVERIGYGYTF. For the CDR3, the DNA is TGTGCCAGCAGTTCCGTTGAGAGGATAGGCTATGGCTACACCTTC.

The chain carries TRBV18 and TRBJ1-1, with D hard to call. This CDR3 spans 14 amino acids. V was clipped by 1 base and J by 6 bases, with 12 bases between them. CDR1 KGHSH and CDR2 LQKENI come from the germline V gene. CDR3 sequence (DNA): TGTGCCAGCTCACCACAGGAACAGTGGTCTGAAGCTTTCTTT. This codes for CASSPQEQWSEAFF.

The chain employs TRBV5-5 and TRBJ2-1; 7 nucleotides line up with TRBD1. Germline V lookup: CDR1 SGHKS, CDR2 YYEKEE (reference sequence). The V segment lost 2 bases and the J segment 7 bases; nucleotides outside the gene matches: 9. This CDR3 is built from 15 residues. CDR3 nucleotides: TGTGCCAGCAGCTTATTTACAGGGGATCGGAATGAGCAGTTCTTC. Protein sequence: CASSLFTGDRNEQFF.

V usage is TRBV19 and J usage is TRBJ1-4, with 8 bases identical to TRBD1. Germline lookup yields CDR1 LNHDA and CDR2 SQIVND (reference sequence). This CDR3 has 13 residues. With V trimmed by 3 bases and J by 6 bases, 0 bases remained unmatched. The CDR3 DNA reads TGTGCCAGTAGTATGGACAGGGATGAAAAACTGTTTTTT. Residues: CASSMDRDEKLFF.

This chain uses TRBV18 with TRBJ2-7; a possible D gene is TRBD2 (6 bases). Germline CDR1 KGHSH, CDR2 LQKENI. The V gene lost 3 bases and the J gene lost 7 bases, with 13 bases spanning the gap. CDR3 length: 13 amino acids. CDR3 sequence reads: CASSPGLPGEQYF. The CDR3 region has the DNA TGTGCCAGCTCACCGGGACTCCCCGGTGAGCAGTACTTC.

In DNA form, the CDR3 reads TGCGCCAGCAGCGGACAGGGGGCGGGTGAAGCTTTCTTT. Its protein product is CASSGQGAGEAFF. This chain joins TRBV5-1 and TRBJ1-1; 11 bases align to TRBD1. Germline CDR1 SGHRS, CDR2 YFSETQ. This CDR3 has 13 amino acids. The junction had 3 bases not matched to a gene; V was cut back by 4 bases and J by 7 bases.

CDR3: CASRLPGAEAFF. As DNA, the CDR3 is TGTGCCAGTAGGCTCCCGGGGGCTGAAGCTTTCTTT. V usage is TRBV19 and J usage is TRBJ1-1; maybe TRBD1 (5 bases). This CDR3 is built from 12 residues. V lost 6 bases and J lost 6, with 11 bases in between. Germline CDR1 is LNHDA and CDR2 is SQIVND (reference sequence).

DNA for the CDR3: TGTGCCAGCAGTGACACAGGGGCATTGAACACTGAAGCTTTCTTT. It yields the protein CASSDTGALNTEAFF. The chain employs TRBV25-1 and TRBJ1-1; 7 bases are shared with TRBD1. The junction had 4 bases not matched to a gene; V was cut back by 3 bases and J by 0 bases. CDR3 size: 15 residues. Germline V lookup: CDR1 MGHDK, CDR2 SYGVNS. The variable domain in full, completed from reference TRBV25-1 and TRBJ1-1, reads EADIYQTPRYLVIGTGKKITLECSQTMGHDKMYWYQQDPGMELHLIHYSYGVNSTEKGDLSSESTVSRIRTEHFPLTLESARPSHTSQYLCASSDTGALNTEAFFGQGTRLTVV.

The gene calls are TRBV6-5 and TRBJ2-7; TRBD1 might be the D (6 bases). Trimming took off 6 bases at V and 8 bases at J, with 11 bases between the two ends. This CDR3 has 11 amino acids. Per the germline V gene, CDR1 is MNHEY and CDR2 is SVGAGI. As DNA, the CDR3 is TGTGCCAGCAGCGCCGGACAGAAGCAGTACTTC. It encodes CASSAGQKQYF.

The genes are TRBV5-4 and TRBJ2-1; D perhaps matches TRBD1 (6 bases). Germline V gene sequence: CDR1 SGHNT, CDR2 YYREEE (reference sequence). The CDR3 is made up of 15 amino acids. V shed 4 bases and J shed 4 bases, with 15 bases lying between them. CDR3 DNA sequence: TGTGCCAGCAGCCCTACAGGGAAAGGTTACAATGAGCAGTTCTTC. Protein: CASSPTGKGYNEQFF.

This sequence joins TRBV7-6 and TRBJ2-7, with TRBD2 as a possible D gene (5 bases). Germline V CDR1 and CDR2: SGHVS, FNYEAQ. The CDR3 is 13 amino acids. V shed 3 bases and J shed 2 bases, with 8 bases lying between them. The CDR3: CASSFGSTYEQYF. CDR3 bases: TGTGCCAGCAGCTTTGGGAGTACCTACGAGCAGTACTTC.

The chain links TRBV5-1 to TRBJ1-1, with 7 bases lining up with TRBD1. Germline CDR1 is SGHRS and CDR2 is YFSETQ. The V segment lost 4 bases and the J segment 3 bases; nucleotides outside the gene matches: 9. The CDR3 sequence is 15 residues long. The CDR3 spells CASSAQTGADTEAFF. The CDR3 nucleotides read TGCGCCAGCAGCGCTCAAACAGGGGCGGACACTGAAGCTTTCTTT.

The rearrangement uses TRBV4-1 and TRBJ2-1; 7 positions match TRBD2. The CDR3 length is 19 residues. Losses at the gene ends were 1 base for V and 6 bases for J; bases not matched to a gene: 18. The germline V gene encodes CDR1 MGHRA and CDR2 YSYEKL. The CDR3 DNA reads as TGCGCCAGCAGCCAAGTTAGGGTCGTGGGGGGGAAGATTCGCAATGAGCAGTTCTTC. It encodes CASSQVRVVGGKIRNEQFF.

This chain connects TRBV4-1 to TRBJ1-2; TRBD1 might be the D (6 bases). The CDR3 is 14 residues long. Germline V CDR1 and CDR2: MGHRA, YSYEKL. V dropped 2 bases and J dropped 8 bases, with 15 bases sitting between them. The CDR3 DNA follows: TGCGCCAGCAGCCAATGGACAGTCGAGGGAGGCTACACCTTC. This encodes CASSQWTVEGGYTF.

V is TRBV3-1 (or the pseudogene TRBV3-2) and J is TRBJ1-3; 8 nucleotides align to TRBD1. Germline V gene data show CDR1 as LGHDT and CDR2 as YNNKEL (reference sequence). V was pared by 6 bases and J by 0 bases, with 7 bases of the junction left unmatched. The CDR3 runs 16 residues. The CDR3 loop reads CASSPITGGSGNTIYF. In DNA, the CDR3 is TGTGCCAGCAGTCCTATCACAGGGGGCTCTGGAAACACCATATATTTT.

This chain connects TRBV5-4 to TRBJ1-1, with TRBD1 as a possible D gene (6 bases). The V gene's germline CDR1 is SGHNT and CDR2 YYREEE (reference sequence). CDR3 length equals 14 residues. Trimming removed 0 bases at V and 7 bases at J, with 13 bases between. The CDR3 spells CASSLGGQLFEAFF. As DNA, the CDR3 is TGTGCCAGCAGCTTGGGTGGACAGTTGTTTGAAGCTTTCTTT.

Only a few counts were recorded for this clone. This sequence joins TRBV28 and TRBJ1-2; the D gene is possibly TRBD1 (5 bases). The CDR3 spans 12 residues. Trimming removed 6 bases at V and 6 bases at J, with 11 bases between. Per germline, CDR1 MDHEN and CDR2 SYDVKM. The CDR3 sequence: CASSRLGDGYTF. The CDR3 DNA sequence: TGTGCCAGCAGCAGACTAGGGGATGGCTACACCTTC.

The chain is built from TRBV3-1 (or the pseudogene TRBV3-2) and TRBJ2-5, with 12 bases fitting TRBD2. V lost 3 bases and J lost 5; bases outside the gene matches: 4. Germline V gene data show CDR1 as LGHDT and CDR2 as YNNKEL (reference sequence). This CDR3 is built from 15 residues. CDR3 loop: CASSHRLAGVETQYF. The CDR3 region has the DNA TGTGCCAGCAGCCATCGACTAGCGGGGGTGGAGACCCAGTACTTC.

The chain has TRBV30 and TRBJ2-7; D is ambiguous. Germline CDR1 is GTSNPN and CDR2 is SVGIG (reference sequence). The CDR3 is 13 amino acids. The V and J ends lost 2 bases and 5 bases respectively, with 13 bases between them. Here the CDR3 DNA reads TGTGCCTGGAGTCGGCTAGAGAAGGACGAGCAGTACTTC. This encodes CAWSRLEKDEQYF. Using reference TRBV30 and TRBJ2-7 for the parts outside the CDR3, the full variable domain is SQTIHQWPATLVQPVGSPLSLECTVEGTSNPNLYWYRQAAGRGLQLLFYSVGIGQISSEVPQNLSASRPQDRQFILSSKKLLLSDSGFYLCAWSRLEKDEQYFGPGTRLTVT.

V gene TRBV9 combines with J gene TRBJ1-5; D gene uncertain. V lost 0 bases and J 4 bases, leaving 26 bases between the germline ends. This CDR3 has 20 amino acids. CDR1 and CDR2 (germline): SGDLS, YYNGEE. This CDR3 reads CASSVAGGRLATINNQPQHF. The CDR3 nucleotides are TGTGCCAGCAGCGTAGCGGGCGGAAGGCTAGCAACAATTAATAATCAGCCCCAGCATTTT.

Many counts were recorded for this clone. The chain has TRBV5-4 and TRBJ1-2; the D is unclear. This CDR3 spans 12 amino acids. The germline V gene has CDR1 SGHNT and CDR2 YYREEE (reference sequence). V was trimmed by 2 bases and J by 6 bases, leaving 8 bases between them. CDR3 loop: CASSLQRNGYTF. DNA for the CDR3: TGTGCCAGCAGCTTACAGCGGAATGGCTACACCTTC.

The chain has TRBV28 and TRBJ2-5, with 13 bases that match TRBD2. Trimming took 3 bases from V and 1 from J; bases not matched to a gene: 2. The CDR3 totals 16 residues. Germline lookup yields CDR1 MDHEN and CDR2 SYDVKM. The chain's CDR3 is CASSFTSGGAQETQYF. CDR3 sequence (DNA): TGTGCCAGCAGTTTTACTAGCGGGGGGGCCCAAGAGACCCAGTACTTC.

V gene TRBV27 combines with J gene TRBJ2-7, with no clear D. This CDR3 contains 15 residues. V dropped 3 bases and J dropped 3 bases, with 15 bases sitting between them. CDR1 MNHEY and CDR2 SMNVEV come from the germline V gene (reference sequence). The CDR3 DNA follows: TGTGCCAGCAGTTTCACCTTGACTTTAAACTACGAGCAGTACTTC. It specifies CASSFTLTLNYEQYF.

The chain carries TRBV2 and TRBJ2-3, with D possibly matching TRBD1 (6 bases). The ends were cut back, 6 bases at V and 6 bases at J, with 25 bases in the middle. CDR3 length equals 17 residues. Germline-derived CDR1 and CDR2 are SNHLY and FYNNEI. The CDR3 protein is CASRYSRDTLSVDTQYF. CDR3 nucleotide sequence: TGTGCCAGCAGGTACTCCCGGGACACACTGTCGGTGGATACGCAGTATTTT.

This sequence joins TRBV19 and TRBJ1-2; D gene uncertain. Trimming left V 6 bases short and J 8 bases short, with 10 bases between. The CDR3 consists of 11 residues. Germline V gene data show CDR1 as LNHDA and CDR2 as SQIVND (reference sequence). CDR3 amino acids: CASSNSMGYTF. For the CDR3, the DNA is TGTGCCAGTAGCAACAGCATGGGCTACACCTTC.